This T cell receptor (beta chain) was identified in a study of T cell repertoires and HLA-DP antigens. As for the study in general: In vitro CD4+ alloreactivity was against HeLa-presented HLA-DP.

This CDR3 has 15 residues. From germline, CDR1 is SGHNT and CDR2 YYREEE (reference sequence). Trimming left V 0 bases short and J 5 bases short, with 11 bases between. HeLa cells expressing allogeneic DPB1 restimulated the approximately 15-day-expanded CD4+ cells for 20 to 25 h. HeLa stimulator cells carried retrovirally transduced HLA-DPA1/DPB1, HLA-DM, invariant chain and CD80. Irradiated (100 Gy) HeLa cells stimulated CD4+ cells at 3:1 with about 50 U/mL IL-2. Amplification used primers for 54 TRBV and 13 TRBJ segments. The method was immunoSEQ multiplex PCR; TCRdb's version includes in-frame clones alone and lacks a portion of them. The table lists roughly 1,500 clones, less than 85% of them singletons.

The sequence derives from a man aged 55 to 70 in good health and CMV-seronegative. Sequenced material: CD137- CD4+ T cells from cultured PBMCs. This chain connects TRBV5-4 to TRBJ2-2; D might be TRBD1 or TRBD2, each matching 6 bases. The CDR3 coding sequence is TGTGCCAGCAGCTTGGGACGGGGGCGGACCGGGGAGCTGTTTTTT. This sequence encodes CASSLGRGRTGELFF.